This is a list of T cell receptor beta chains from one sample in a study of blood T cell repertoires in COVID-19. Some clones are missing from TCRdb's copy, which holds only in-frame ones; the method was immunoSEQ multiplex PCR. The sample includes under 45,000 clones, approximately 80% of them seen just once. Sequencing was performed on peripheral blood. The receptors here all came from an elderly man with acute or convalescent COVID-19. Each CDR3 is given with its conserved first and last residue. The D gene is left open where the match is weak. Only part of the rows carry a size: once, few, many, or a class if the clone is expanded.

TRBJ2-7 TRBD1 TRBV5-5 - CASSSGQGSYEQYF TGTGCCAGCAGCTCGGGACAGGGCTCCTACGAGCAGTACTTC
TRBJ2-7 - TRBV5-4 - CASSLGPGSGYEQYF TGTGCCAGCAGCTTGGGGCCCGGGAGTGGGTACGAGCAGTACTTC
TRBJ1-2 - TRBV27 - CASSFGQSLGYTF TGTGCCAGCAGTTTTGGACAGTCCCTTGGCTACACCTTC
TRBJ2-6 TRBD1 TRBV18 - CASTDRDPGANVLTF TGTGCCAGCACGGACAGGGACCCTGGGGCCAACGTCCTGACTTTC
TRBJ2-3 - TRBV28 - CASSFPDTITDTQYF TGTGCCAGCAGTTTTCCGGACACTATCACAGATACGCAGTATTTT
TRBJ2-5 TRBD2 TRBV7-9 few CASSPGPREGPETQYF TGTGCCAGCAGCCCAGGCCCACGGGAGGGCCCAGAGACCCAGTACTTC
TRBJ2-1 TRBD2 TRBV10-2 once CATQLAGGPNEQFF TGCGCCACCCAGCTAGCGGGAGGGCCCAATGAGCAGTTCTTC
TRBJ2-7 TRBD1 TRBV7-8 - CASSPRTGTVDEQYF TGTGCCAGCAGCCCACGGACAGGGACCGTGGACGAGCAGTACTTC
TRBJ2-5 - TRBV7-3 - CASSLTSGAETQYF TGTGCCAGCAGCTTAACGTCAGGGGCAGAGACCCAGTACTTC
TRBJ1-2 - TRBV5-6 - CASSLFSPSGYTF TGTGCCAGCAGCTTGTTTTCCCCTAGTGGCTACACCTTC
TRBJ1-6 - TRBV2 - CASSEGGEDSPLHF TGTGCCAGCAGTGAGGGAGGAGAGGATTCACCCCTCCACTTT
TRBJ2-5 - TRBV6-4 - CASPTTGGETQYF TGTGCCAGCCCCACGACAGGCGGGGAGACCCAGTACTTC
TRBJ2-1 - TRBV7-2 - CASSLDFEDNEQFF TGTGCCAGCAGCTTAGATTTTGAGGACAATGAGCAGTTCTTC
TRBJ1-5 - TRBV5-6 once CASSFQYSNQPQHF TGTGCCAGCAGCTTCCAGTATAGCAATCAGCCCCAGCATTTT
TRBJ1-1 TRBD1 TRBV5-6 few CASSVGQGRAEAFF TGTGCCAGCAGCGTCGGACAGGGGAGGGCTGAAGCTTTCTTT
TRBJ1-2 TRBD1 TRBV19 - CASSLDRSGYTF TGTGCCAGTAGCCTGGACAGGAGTGGCTACACCTTC
TRBJ2-7 TRBD1 TRBV11-1 few CASSPNGQGLYEQYF TGTGCCAGCAGCCCCAATGGACAGGGTTTGTACGAGCAGTACTTC
TRBJ1-2 - TRBV6-1 - CASSEVIGQGVHYGYTF TGTGCCAGCAGTGAAGTCATCGGCCAGGGTGTTCACTATGGCTACACCTTC
TRBJ1-6 TRBD1 TRBV7-9 - CASSFTRGNSPLHF TGTGCCAGCAGCTTTACCAGGGGGAATTCACCCCTCCACTTT
TRBJ2-3 - TRBV5-4 - CASSTGSWTSSADPDTQYF TGTGCCAGCAGCACCGGAAGCTGGACCTCTAGCGCGGATCCAGATACGCAGTATTTT
TRBJ1-5 - TRBV19 - CARNKSNQPQHF TGTGCCAGAAACAAGAGCAATCAGCCCCAGCATTTT
TRBJ2-7 - TRBV10-1 - CASSDQQTFSYEQYF TGCGCCAGCAGTGACCAACAGACCTTCTCCTACGAGCAGTACTTC
TRBJ1-4 - TRBV2 - CASSIRAPAGGEKLFF TGTGCCAGCAGTATCCGGGCCCCCGCCGGAGGTGAAAAACTGTTTTTT
TRBJ2-7 TRBD2 TRBV28 once CASSPPGGLAVPTSYEQYF TGTGCCAGCAGTCCGCCGGGTGGACTAGCGGTCCCGACCTCCTACGAGCAGTACTTC
TRBJ1-6 - TRBV2 many CASSEETASSPLHF TGTGCCAGCAGTGAAGAGACAGCCTCGTCACCCCTCCACTTT
TRBJ2-7 TRBD1 TRBV9 - CASSGQGAYEQYF TGTGCCAGCAGCGGACAGGGGGCCTACGAGCAGTACTTC
TRBJ2-3 TRBD2 TRBV9 - CASSAPTSGGRDTQYF TGTGCCAGCAGCGCCCCAACTAGCGGGGGCAGGGATACGCAGTATTTT
TRBJ2-1 TRBD2 TRBV7-8 - CASSQTPASGMVYEQFF TGTGCCAGCAGCCAAACCCCGGCTAGCGGGATGGTCTATGAGCAGTTCTTC
TRBJ1-1 TRBD1 TRBV5-6 - CASSNLAGTGGNTEAFF TGTGCCAGCAGCAACTTAGCCGGGACAGGGGGCAACACTGAAGCTTTCTTT
TRBJ2-1 TRBD1 TRBV2 - CASSEGTGLEQFF TGTGCCAGCAGTGAGGGGACAGGCCTTGAGCAGTTCTTC